This record covers a single T cell receptor (beta chain). The sample comes from a study of T cell changes during pregnancy in multiple sclerosis. The CDR3 totals 16 residues. Looked up from germline, CDR1 is SQVTM and CDR2 is ANQGSEA. Trimming removed 0 bases from V and 4 bases from J, with 16 bases in between. Sequencing used immunoSEQ multiplex PCR; TCRdb keeps in-frame clones, though not all of them. The data show about 71,000 clones, more than 90% seen once. Sequencing was performed on peripheral blood, taken in the third trimester of pregnancy. The clonotype comes from a female donor with multiple sclerosis, enrolled in a pregnancy study. The gene calls are TRBV29-1 and TRBJ2-1; D is possibly TRBD2 (5 bases). In nucleotides, the CDR3 is TGCAGCGTTGAAGATTGGGGAGCGGCGAATTACAATGAGCAGTTCTTC. This codes for CSVEDWGAANYNEQFF.